The rows below give T cell receptor beta chains drawn from one sample of a study of blood T cells in healthy people across ages. From the 5' RACE reads, TCRdb called clonotypes with MiXCR, one entry per CDR3 protein. Among around 800,000 distinct CDR3 sequences, 25% to 30% were seen once, and the ten largest hold around 3%. These sequences were also reported in another study, on T cells of mothers and their children.

What was sequenced was blood. The receptors here all came from a boy younger than 18 in good health. CDR3s include the opening cysteine and the closing phenylalanine or tryptophan. The D gene is left open where the match is weak. Clone size is not always given. Where it is, it says once, few, many or a class for expanded clones.

j_gene: TRBJ2-7
abundance: -
v_gene: TRBV5-4
d_gene: -
CDR3aa: CASSLDSGGYEQYF
CDR3nt: TGTGCCAGCAGCTTGGATTCCGGGGGCTACGAGCAGTACTTC

j_gene: TRBJ1-3
abundance: few
v_gene: TRBV12-3/TRBV12-4
d_gene: -
CDR3aa: CASTQGLSGNTIYF
CDR3nt: TGTGCCAGCACCCAAGGACTCTCTGGAAACACCATATATTTT

j_gene: TRBJ2-7
abundance: few
v_gene: TRBV10-3
d_gene: TRBD1
CDR3aa: CAISRGLSYEQYF
CDR3nt: TGTGCCATCAGCAGGGGGTTATCCTACGAGCAGTACTTC

j_gene: TRBJ2-1
abundance: few
v_gene: TRBV19
d_gene: TRBD2
CDR3aa: CASSIQLAGNSYNEQLF
CDR3nt: TGTGCCAGTAGTATACAACTAGCGGGGAATTCTTACAATGAGCAGCTCTTC

j_gene: TRBJ2-7
abundance: -
v_gene: TRBV12-3/TRBV12-4
d_gene: -
CDR3aa: CASLEGGADEQYF
CDR3nt: TGTGCCAGTCTAGAGGGGGGCGCCGACGAGCAGTACTTC

j_gene: TRBJ2-2
abundance: -
v_gene: TRBV28
d_gene: -
CDR3aa: CASSANGLATTGELFF
CDR3nt: TGTGCCAGCAGTGCTAATGGGCTAGCGACCACCGGGGAGCTGTTTTTT

j_gene: TRBJ1-1
abundance: few
v_gene: TRBV2
d_gene: TRBD1
CDR3aa: CASSTTGGSTEAFF
CDR3nt: TGTGCCAGCAGTACGACAGGGGGTAGCACTGAAGCTTTCTTT

j_gene: TRBJ2-4
abundance: few
v_gene: TRBV12-3/TRBV12-4
d_gene: TRBD2
CDR3aa: CASTHGGGTKNIQYF
CDR3nt: TGTGCCAGCACGCATGGGGGGGGGACCAAAAACATTCAGTACTTC

j_gene: TRBJ1-2
abundance: -
v_gene: TRBV20-1
d_gene: TRBD1
CDR3aa: CSAQDRASYGYTF
CDR3nt: TGCAGTGCGCAGGACAGGGCCTCTTATGGCTACACCTTC

j_gene: TRBJ2-7
abundance: -
v_gene: TRBV11-2
d_gene: -
CDR3aa: CASSRRDRASYEQYF
CDR3nt: TGTGCCAGCAGCCGGAGGGACAGAGCCTCCTACGAGCAGTACTTC

j_gene: TRBJ1-2
abundance: once
v_gene: TRBV7-9
d_gene: -
CDR3aa: CASSPPGTGPPGYTF
CDR3nt: TGTGCCAGCAGCCCGCCCGGTACGGGACCTCCTGGCTACACCTTC

j_gene: TRBJ2-3
abundance: few
v_gene: TRBV14
d_gene: -
CDR3aa: CASSPTWAPDTQYF
CDR3nt: TGTGCCAGCAGCCCTACCTGGGCTCCGGATACGCAGTATTTT

j_gene: TRBJ1-4
abundance: few
v_gene: TRBV28
d_gene: -
CDR3aa: CASILSGAGEKLFF
CDR3nt: TGTGCCAGCATCCTGTCGGGGGCAGGTGAAAAACTGTTTTTT

j_gene: TRBJ2-7
abundance: few
v_gene: TRBV28
d_gene: TRBD1
CDR3aa: CASSPAWTGSYEQYF
CDR3nt: TGTGCCAGCAGTCCGGCCTGGACAGGCTCCTACGAGCAGTACTTC

j_gene: TRBJ1-4
abundance: -
v_gene: TRBV7-2
d_gene: -
CDR3aa: CASSLKAPKGEKLFF
CDR3nt: TGTGCCAGCAGCTTAAAGGCACCGAAGGGTGAAAAACTGTTTTTT

j_gene: TRBJ2-5
abundance: -
v_gene: TRBV20-1
d_gene: -
CDR3aa: CSAPPGQGQTQYF
CDR3nt: TGCAGTGCCCCACCGGGCCAGGGTCAGACCCAGTACTTC

j_gene: TRBJ1-2
abundance: few
v_gene: TRBV20-1
d_gene: -
CDR3aa: CSASSDAWNYGYTF
CDR3nt: TGCAGTGCTAGCTCCGACGCCTGGAACTATGGCTACACCTTC

j_gene: TRBJ2-7
abundance: -
v_gene: TRBV20-1
d_gene: TRBD1
CDR3aa: CSARDGGQGNLLNYEQYF
CDR3nt: TGCAGTGCTAGAGATGGGGGACAGGGAAACCTTCTGAACTACGAGCAGTACTTC

j_gene: TRBJ2-5
abundance: few
v_gene: TRBV7-9
d_gene: -
CDR3aa: CASSPSLTQYF
CDR3nt: TGTGCCAGCAGCCCTTCTTTGACCCAGTACTTC

j_gene: TRBJ2-5
abundance: -
v_gene: TRBV7-3
d_gene: TRBD2
CDR3aa: CASSETSKSSETQYF
CDR3nt: TGTGCCAGCAGCGAGACTAGCAAAAGCTCGGAGACCCAGTACTTC

j_gene: TRBJ1-2
abundance: many
v_gene: TRBV5-1
d_gene: -
CDR3aa: CASSLIPGGYGYTF
CDR3nt: TGCGCCAGCAGCTTGATTCCCGGCGGCTATGGCTACACCTTC

j_gene: TRBJ2-7
abundance: few
v_gene: TRBV18
d_gene: -
CDR3aa: CASSPGVNSYEQYF
CDR3nt: TGTGCCAGCTCACCGGGGGTTAACTCCTACGAGCAGTACTTC

j_gene: TRBJ2-1
abundance: few
v_gene: TRBV5-1
d_gene: TRBD2
CDR3aa: CASSSGTSGTISYNEQFF
CDR3nt: TGCGCCAGCAGCTCGGGGACTAGCGGGACGATCTCCTACAATGAGCAGTTCTTC

j_gene: TRBJ2-1
abundance: -
v_gene: TRBV6-5
d_gene: -
CDR3aa: CASTHPGWDEQFF
CDR3nt: TGTGCCAGCACCCACCCTGGTTGGGATGAGCAGTTCTTC

j_gene: TRBJ1-4
abundance: -
v_gene: TRBV11-2
d_gene: -
CDR3aa: CASSVSGGRGEKLFF
CDR3nt: TGTGCCAGCAGCGTGAGCGGGGGGCGGGGTGAAAAACTGTTTTTT

j_gene: TRBJ2-2
abundance: -
v_gene: TRBV29-1
d_gene: -
CDR3aa: CSVEVNRVLNAGELFF
CDR3nt: TGCAGCGTTGAAGTCAACAGGGTCCTCAACGCCGGGGAGCTGTTTTTT

j_gene: TRBJ2-7
abundance: -
v_gene: TRBV5-1
d_gene: -
CDR3aa: CASSLVGQDYELQYF
CDR3nt: TGCGCCAGCAGCTTGGTGGGACAAGACTACGAGTTGCAGTACTTC

j_gene: TRBJ2-5
abundance: few
v_gene: TRBV5-4
d_gene: TRBD1
CDR3aa: CASSPYRDSGRETQYF
CDR3nt: TGTGCCAGCAGCCCGTACCGGGACAGTGGCCGGGAGACCCAGTACTTC

j_gene: TRBJ2-5
abundance: few
v_gene: TRBV15
d_gene: -
CDR3aa: CATSRSQGSGGETQYF
CDR3nt: TGTGCCACCAGCAGATCCCAAGGTAGTGGCGGAGAGACCCAGTACTTC

j_gene: TRBJ1-1
abundance: -
v_gene: TRBV7-3
d_gene: -
CDR3aa: CASSLWEIGGNTEAFF
CDR3nt: TGTGCCAGCAGCTTATGGGAGATTGGAGGGAACACTGAAGCTTTCTTT

j_gene: TRBJ2-5
abundance: few
v_gene: TRBV24-1
d_gene: -
CDR3aa: CATSDVDRPGEETQYF
CDR3nt: TGTGCCACCAGTGATGTTGACCGCCCGGGGGAAGAGACCCAGTACTTC

j_gene: TRBJ2-1
abundance: -
v_gene: TRBV6-6
d_gene: -
CDR3aa: CVSSYSQSYNEQFF
CDR3nt: TGTGTCAGCAGTTACTCCCAGTCCTACAATGAGCAGTTCTTC

j_gene: TRBJ2-1
abundance: -
v_gene: TRBV24-1
d_gene: TRBD2
CDR3aa: CATSDRRGGLYNEQFF
CDR3nt: TGTGCCACCAGTGATAGGCGGGGGGGATTATACAATGAGCAGTTCTTC

j_gene: TRBJ1-2
abundance: -
v_gene: TRBV10-3
d_gene: TRBD1
CDR3aa: CAISEAKQGLDVYTF
CDR3nt: TGTGCCATCAGTGAGGCGAAACAGGGGCTGGACGTCTACACCTTC

j_gene: TRBJ1-1
abundance: -
v_gene: TRBV2
d_gene: -
CDR3aa: CASVRESVNTEAFF
CDR3nt: TGTGCCAGCGTCCGGGAGAGCGTGAACACTGAAGCTTTCTTT

j_gene: TRBJ2-7
abundance: -
v_gene: TRBV2
d_gene: -
CDR3aa: CASSEALAAYEQYF
CDR3nt: TGTGCCAGCAGTGAAGCGCTGGCGGCGTACGAGCAGTACTTC

j_gene: TRBJ2-3
abundance: -
v_gene: TRBV20-1
d_gene: -
CDR3aa: CSARDTDTQYF
CDR3nt: TGCAGTGCTAGAGACACAGATACGCAGTATTTT

j_gene: TRBJ2-3
abundance: few
v_gene: TRBV29-1
d_gene: -
CDR3aa: CSVDGAQVADTQYF
CDR3nt: TGCAGCGTTGATGGCGCTCAGGTGGCAGATACGCAGTATTTT

j_gene: TRBJ1-4
abundance: -
v_gene: TRBV20-1
d_gene: -
CDR3aa: CSARGSVGVTNEKLFF
CDR3nt: TGCAGTGCTAGAGGTTCCGTAGGGGTAACTAATGAAAAACTGTTTTTT

j_gene: TRBJ2-7
abundance: few
v_gene: TRBV5-1
d_gene: -
CDR3aa: CASSGRGVASYEQYF
CDR3nt: TGCGCCAGCAGCGGGAGAGGGGTTGCCTCCTACGAGCAGTACTTC

j_gene: TRBJ2-4
abundance: few
v_gene: TRBV2
d_gene: -
CDR3aa: CASSPHTGVTKNIQYF
CDR3nt: TGTGCCAGCAGTCCCCACACGGGGGTCACCAAAAACATTCAGTACTTC

j_gene: TRBJ2-1
abundance: -
v_gene: TRBV12-3/TRBV12-4
d_gene: TRBD1
CDR3aa: CASTLGTGLPSYNEQFF
CDR3nt: TGTGCCAGCACCTTGGGGACAGGCCTTCCCTCTTACAATGAGCAGTTCTTC

j_gene: TRBJ2-7
abundance: few
v_gene: TRBV29-1
d_gene: -
CDR3aa: CSVGEGSYEQYF
CDR3nt: TGCAGCGTTGGTGAAGGATCCTACGAGCAGTACTTC

j_gene: TRBJ2-5
abundance: few
v_gene: TRBV7-3
d_gene: TRBD1
CDR3aa: CASSLKGGEQTQYF
CDR3nt: TGTGCCAGCAGCTTAAAAGGGGGCGAACAGACCCAGTACTTC

j_gene: TRBJ1-5
abundance: -
v_gene: TRBV12-3/TRBV12-4
d_gene: -
CDR3aa: CASSLTDSTQPQHF
CDR3nt: TGTGCCAGCAGTTTAACAGACAGCACGCAGCCCCAGCATTTT

j_gene: TRBJ1-2
abundance: -
v_gene: TRBV5-1
d_gene: TRBD1
CDR3aa: CASSLETGVYGYTF
CDR3nt: TGCGCCAGCAGCTTGGAGACAGGGGTCTATGGCTACACCTTC

j_gene: TRBJ1-2
abundance: few
v_gene: TRBV20-1
d_gene: TRBD1
CDR3aa: CSATDRGERSYGYTF
CDR3nt: TGCAGTGCTACCGACAGGGGGGAGAGGAGCTATGGCTACACCTTC

j_gene: TRBJ1-2
abundance: few
v_gene: TRBV20-1
d_gene: -
CDR3aa: CSARPGQTDYGYTF
CDR3nt: TGCAGTGCTAGACCCGGACAGACCGACTATGGCTACACCTTC

j_gene: TRBJ2-7
abundance: many
v_gene: TRBV7-6
d_gene: TRBD2
CDR3aa: CASSLASGGLLEQYF
CDR3nt: TGTGCCAGCAGCTTAGCTAGCGGGGGGTTATTGGAGCAGTACTTC

j_gene: TRBJ2-1
abundance: once
v_gene: TRBV5-1
d_gene: -
CDR3aa: CASSISSVEQFF
CDR3nt: TGCGCCAGCAGCATTTCTAGCGTTGAGCAGTTCTTC

j_gene: TRBJ2-2
abundance: few
v_gene: TRBV4-1
d_gene: TRBD1
CDR3aa: CASSQRTGATGELFF
CDR3nt: TGCGCCAGCAGCCAAAGGACAGGAGCGACCGGGGAGCTGTTTTTT

j_gene: TRBJ2-2
abundance: -
v_gene: TRBV12-3/TRBV12-4
d_gene: -
CDR3aa: CASSFQYTGELFF
CDR3nt: TGTGCCAGCAGTTTTCAGTACACCGGGGAGCTGTTTTTT

j_gene: TRBJ2-3
abundance: -
v_gene: TRBV7-8
d_gene: -
CDR3aa: CASVPFSTDTQYF
CDR3nt: TGTGCCAGCGTCCCATTCTCCACAGATACGCAGTATTTT

j_gene: TRBJ2-1
abundance: once
v_gene: TRBV6-2/TRBV6-3
d_gene: -
CDR3aa: CAVRRGNEQFF
CDR3nt: TGTGCCGTCCGTCGGGGGAATGAGCAGTTCTTC

j_gene: TRBJ2-5
abundance: -
v_gene: TRBV20-1
d_gene: TRBD2
CDR3aa: CSAKTSGVETQYF
CDR3nt: TGCAGTGCCAAGACTAGCGGGGTCGAGACCCAGTACTTC

j_gene: TRBJ2-7
abundance: few
v_gene: TRBV12-3/TRBV12-4
d_gene: -
CDR3aa: CASRAWGQVSYEQYF
CDR3nt: TGTGCCAGCAGGGCGTGGGGTCAGGTGTCCTACGAGCAGTACTTC

j_gene: TRBJ1-2
abundance: -
v_gene: TRBV12-3/TRBV12-4
d_gene: -
CDR3aa: CASSLAMRAQWGYTF
CDR3nt: TGTGCCAGCAGTCTCGCCATGCGAGCTCAATGGGGCTACACCTTC

j_gene: TRBJ2-4
abundance: once
v_gene: TRBV3-1
d_gene: -
CDR3aa: CASSQDRRGSLAKNIQYF
CDR3nt: TGTGCCAGCAGCCAAGACAGAAGGGGCAGCTTAGCCAAAAACATTCAGTACTTC

j_gene: TRBJ2-1
abundance: once
v_gene: TRBV20-1
d_gene: -
CDR3aa: CSARESAGALNEQFF
CDR3nt: TGCAGTGCTAGAGAGTCTGCGGGGGCTCTTAATGAGCAGTTCTTC